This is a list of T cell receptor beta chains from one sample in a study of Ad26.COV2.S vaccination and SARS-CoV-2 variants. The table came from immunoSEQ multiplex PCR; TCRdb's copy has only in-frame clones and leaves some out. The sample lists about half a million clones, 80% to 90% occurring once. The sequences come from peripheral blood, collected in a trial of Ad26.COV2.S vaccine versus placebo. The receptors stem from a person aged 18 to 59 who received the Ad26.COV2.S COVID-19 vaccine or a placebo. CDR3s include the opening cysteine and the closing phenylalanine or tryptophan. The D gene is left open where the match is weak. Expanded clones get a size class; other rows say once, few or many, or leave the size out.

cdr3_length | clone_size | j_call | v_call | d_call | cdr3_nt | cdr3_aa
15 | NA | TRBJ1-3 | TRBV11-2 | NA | TGTGCCAGCAGCTTAGATCAGGTCTCTGGAAACACCATATATTTT | CASSLDQVSGNTIYF
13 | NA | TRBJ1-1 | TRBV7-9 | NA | TGTGCCAGCAGCTTCCAGGGTGGCACTGAAGCTTTCTTT | CASSFQGGTEAFF
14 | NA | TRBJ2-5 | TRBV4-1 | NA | TGCGCCAGCAGCCAAGAGCCCAGCCAAGAGGCCCAGTACTTC | CASSQEPSQEAQYF
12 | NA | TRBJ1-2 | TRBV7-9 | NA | TGTGCCAGCAGCCACGGGTGGGATGGCTACACCTTC | CASSHGWDGYTF
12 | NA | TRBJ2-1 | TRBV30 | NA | TGTGCCTGGAGTTTGGTGATCAATGAGCAGTTCTTC | CAWSLVINEQFF
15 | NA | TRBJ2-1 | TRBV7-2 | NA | TGTGCCAGCAGCTTACTGGGTCTAGCGAACAATGAGCAGTTCTTC | CASSLLGLANNEQFF
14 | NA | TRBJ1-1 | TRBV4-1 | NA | TGCGCCAGCAGCCAAGTGTTTCAGCAATCGGGAGCTTTCTTT | CASSQVFQQSGAFF
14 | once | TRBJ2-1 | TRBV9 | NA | TGTGCCAGCACCTATGGGGCGAAGGGGGATGAGCAGTTCTTC | CASTYGAKGDEQFF
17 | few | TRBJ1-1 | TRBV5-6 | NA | TGTGCCAGCAGCTTTCTGGGGACTGAGGCAACGAACACTGAAGCTTTCTTT | CASSFLGTEATNTEAFF
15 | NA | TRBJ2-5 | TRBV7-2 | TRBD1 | TGTGCCAGCAGCTTACGCCCAGGGGGACAAGAGACCCAGTACTTC | CASSLRPGGQETQYF
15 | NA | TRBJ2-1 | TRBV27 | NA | TGTGCCAGCAGTTTCGGCGGACCGAACAACAATGAGCAGTTCTTC | CASSFGGPNNNEQFF
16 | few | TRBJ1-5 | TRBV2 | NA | TGTGCCAGCAGCGAAATCGGCGGGCAGGGCGGTCAGCCCCAGCATTTT | CASSEIGGQGGQPQHF
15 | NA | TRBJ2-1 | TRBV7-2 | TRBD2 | TGTGCCAGCAGCTCACTAGCGGGGAGCTTCAATGAGCAGTTCTTC | CASSSLAGSFNEQFF
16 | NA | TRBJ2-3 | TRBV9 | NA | TGTGCCAGCAGCGCTCACGGGGGCGTCCTATCAGATACGCAGTATTTT | CASSAHGGVLSDTQYF
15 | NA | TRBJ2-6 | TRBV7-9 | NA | TGTGCTTGGGGGGCGTTTTTAACTGGGGCCAACGTCCTGACTTTC | CAWGAFLTGANVLTF
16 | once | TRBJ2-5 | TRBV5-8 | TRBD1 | TGTGCCAGCAGCTTGTGGACAGGAACGGTTAAAGAGACCCAGTACTTC | CASSLWTGTVKETQYF
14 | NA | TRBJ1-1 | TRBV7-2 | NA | TGTGCCAGCAGCTTAGTTGGGGGGAACACTGAAGCTTTCTTT | CASSLVGGNTEAFF
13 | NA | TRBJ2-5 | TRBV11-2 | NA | TGTGCCAGCAGCTTAGGACTTCAAGAGACCCAGTACTTC | CASSLGLQETQYF
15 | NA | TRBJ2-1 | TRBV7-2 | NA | TGTGCCAGCAGCTTGCCTAGTCGAGCGCGCGATGAGCAGTTCTTC | CASSLPSRARDEQFF
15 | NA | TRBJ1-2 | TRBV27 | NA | TGTGCCAGCAGTTTCTCGCGGACCAAAACCGGTGGCTACACCTTC | CASSFSRTKTGGYTF
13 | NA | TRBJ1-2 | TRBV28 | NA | TGTGCCAGCAGACCATGGACAGTCTATGGCTACACCTTC | CASRPWTVYGYTF
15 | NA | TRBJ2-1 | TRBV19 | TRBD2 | TGTGCCAGTGCGAGTCCGGGACTAGCCTACAATGAGCAGTTCTTC | CASASPGLAYNEQFF
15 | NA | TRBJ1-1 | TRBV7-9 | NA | TGTGCCAGCAGCTTTTTTCAGGGGAGGGACACTGAAGCTTTCTTT | CASSFFQGRDTEAFF
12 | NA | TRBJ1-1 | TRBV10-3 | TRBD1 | TGTGCCATACAGGGGGGGAACACTGAAGCTTTCTTT | CAIQGGNTEAFF
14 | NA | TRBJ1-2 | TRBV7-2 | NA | TGTGCCAGCAGCCCCCTAGGCGGTATCTATGGCTACACCTTC | CASSPLGGIYGYTF
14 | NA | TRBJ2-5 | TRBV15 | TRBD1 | TGTGCCACCAGCAGCGGGACAGGGAGAGAGACCCAGTACTTC | CATSSGTGRETQYF